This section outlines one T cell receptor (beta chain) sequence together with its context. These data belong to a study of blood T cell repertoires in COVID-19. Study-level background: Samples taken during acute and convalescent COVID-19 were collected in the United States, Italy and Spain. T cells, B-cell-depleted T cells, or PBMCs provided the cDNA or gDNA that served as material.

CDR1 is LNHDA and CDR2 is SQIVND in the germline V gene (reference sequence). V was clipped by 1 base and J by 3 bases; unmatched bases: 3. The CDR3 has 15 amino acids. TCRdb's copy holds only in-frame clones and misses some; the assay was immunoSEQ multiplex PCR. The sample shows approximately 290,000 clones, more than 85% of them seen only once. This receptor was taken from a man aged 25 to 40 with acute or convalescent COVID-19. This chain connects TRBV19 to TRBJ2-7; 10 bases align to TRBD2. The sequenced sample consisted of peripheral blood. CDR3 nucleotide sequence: TGTGCCAGTAGTATAGGGACTAGCGGATTCTACGAGCAGTACTTC. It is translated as CASSIGTSGFYEQYF.